This TCR beta chain was found in a study of breast tumors, draining lymph nodes, adjacent tissues. General observations from the study: Compared with lymph nodes, tumors were less diverse; compared with nontumor tissue, more. That most tumor T cells come from lymph nodes remained unproven. Tumor and nontumor repertoires were significantly more similar in luminal-like than in basal-like breast cancer.

Breast cancer patients provided tissue from their axillary draining lymph nodes. One entry per CDR3 protein, called by TCRdb with MiXCR from the multiplex PCR reads. The table has approximately 280,000 distinct CDR3 sequences, roughly 30% seen once; the top ten hold around 1%. Germline V gene data show CDR1 as SGHVS and CDR2 as FNYEAQ. With V trimmed by 4 bases and J by 2 bases, 2 bases remained unmatched. The CDR3 runs 14 residues. In regard to this clonotype: Its antigen is unknown. A much larger clone sits a single nucleotide away, making a read error possible.

Sequenced: axillary lymph node tissue. The source of this sequence is a female donor with breast cancer. Some clones in this sample may be carry-over from other donors' samples. V is TRBV7-6 and J is TRBJ2-1, with 7 bases fitting TRBD2. CDR3 DNA: TGTGCCAGCAGCTCGGGACTAACCTACAATGAGCAGTTCTTC. Translation gives CASSSGLTYNEQFF.